Listed below are T cell receptor beta chains from one sample, sequenced in a study of blood T cell repertoires in COVID-19. TCRdb keeps only in-frame clones here, not all; method: immunoSEQ multiplex PCR. The sample lists roughly 100,000 clones; roughly 84% were seen once. Input material: peripheral blood. These receptors all come from an older man with active or convalescent COVID-19. CDR3s include the opening cysteine and the closing phenylalanine or tryptophan. Each record gives: J gene, D gene, V gene, clone size, CDR3 DNA, CDR3 protein. The D gene is left open where the match is weak. Size values are once, few and many counts, or a class for expanded clones, and some rows have none.

j_gene: TRBJ1-3; d_gene: TRBD1; v_gene: TRBV6-5; abundance: once; CDR3nt: TGTGCCAGCAGGAGACAGGGGGTTGGAAACACCATATATTTT; CDR3aa: CASRRQGVGNTIYF
j_gene: TRBJ1-5; d_gene: -; v_gene: TRBV7-8; abundance: once; CDR3nt: TGTGCCAGCAGCTTAGTCCAGAATCAGCCCCAGCATTTT; CDR3aa: CASSLVQNQPQHF
j_gene: TRBJ1-2; d_gene: -; v_gene: TRBV28; abundance: -; CDR3nt: TGTGCCAGCAGCCGCCCTGGGACTCTCGGTGGCGGCTACACCTTC; CDR3aa: CASSRPGTLGGGYTF
j_gene: TRBJ1-1; d_gene: -; v_gene: TRBV12-3/TRBV12-4; abundance: -; CDR3nt: TGTGCCAGCAGGACGACAGCGAACACTGAAGCTTTCTTT; CDR3aa: CASRTTANTEAFF
j_gene: TRBJ1-1; d_gene: -; v_gene: TRBV9; abundance: -; CDR3nt: TGTGCCAGCAGCGTAGTAGGGGGACCCGCTTTCTTT; CDR3aa: CASSVVGGPAFF
j_gene: TRBJ1-6; d_gene: -; v_gene: TRBV19; abundance: few; CDR3nt: TGTGCCAGCAATCACATGGGCCAGGCCCGCTCCTATAATTCACCCCTCCACTTT; CDR3aa: CASNHMGQARSYNSPLHF
j_gene: TRBJ2-1; d_gene: -; v_gene: TRBV28; abundance: -; CDR3nt: TGTGCCAGCAGTCTCCGCGATGCCTACAATGAGCAGTTCTTC; CDR3aa: CASSLRDAYNEQFF
j_gene: TRBJ1-5; d_gene: TRBD1; v_gene: TRBV6-5; abundance: -; CDR3nt: TGTGCCAGCAGTATGGACAGGAGCCAGTTGACCCAGCATTTT; CDR3aa: CASSMDRSQLTQHF
j_gene: TRBJ1-5; d_gene: TRBD1; v_gene: TRBV28; abundance: few; CDR3nt: TGTGCCAGCAGTTTTTCGACAGGGTCAAATCAGCCCCAGCATTTT; CDR3aa: CASSFSTGSNQPQHF
j_gene: TRBJ1-2; d_gene: TRBD1; v_gene: TRBV15; abundance: -; CDR3nt: TGTGCCACCAGCAGGGACAGGGAAGGCTATGGCTACACCTTC; CDR3aa: CATSRDREGYGYTF
j_gene: TRBJ1-5; d_gene: TRBD1; v_gene: TRBV5-6; abundance: -; CDR3nt: TGTGCCAGCAACTCGGGACAGGGGTTTAATCAGCCCCAGCATTTT; CDR3aa: CASNSGQGFNQPQHF
j_gene: TRBJ1-1; d_gene: -; v_gene: TRBV7-8; abundance: -; CDR3nt: TGTGCCAGCAGCTTAGAGGGGGCTGAAGCTTTCTTT; CDR3aa: CASSLEGAEAFF
j_gene: TRBJ1-4; d_gene: TRBD1; v_gene: TRBV29-1; abundance: -; CDR3nt: TGCAGCGTCGGACAGGGCCGCGAAAAACTGTTTTTT; CDR3aa: CSVGQGREKLFF
j_gene: TRBJ1-2; d_gene: TRBD1; v_gene: TRBV5-5; abundance: -; CDR3nt: TGTGCCAGCAGCTTAACCGGGACAGCTAACTATGGCTACACCTTC; CDR3aa: CASSLTGTANYGYTF
j_gene: TRBJ2-3; d_gene: TRBD1; v_gene: TRBV20-1; abundance: -; CDR3nt: TGCAGTGCTAGTGCCCGACAGGGACCTTCTACAGATACGCAGTATTTT; CDR3aa: CSASARQGPSTDTQYF
j_gene: TRBJ1-4; d_gene: -; v_gene: TRBV28; abundance: -; CDR3nt: TGTGCCAGCAGTCCAGCCGGGAGTACTAATGAAAAACTGTTTTTT; CDR3aa: CASSPAGSTNEKLFF
j_gene: TRBJ1-2; d_gene: -; v_gene: TRBV6-6; abundance: -; CDR3nt: TGTGCCAGCAGCCCTGTGCGAGGGTTTAATGGCTACACCTTC; CDR3aa: CASSPVRGFNGYTF
j_gene: TRBJ2-5; d_gene: TRBD2; v_gene: TRBV11-2; abundance: -; CDR3nt: TGTGCCAGCAGCCTAGTCCCCTCGACTAGCGGGCAAGAGACCCAGTACTTC; CDR3aa: CASSLVPSTSGQETQYF
j_gene: TRBJ1-2; d_gene: -; v_gene: TRBV28; abundance: -; CDR3nt: -; CDR3aa: CASSSSDRVYYF
j_gene: TRBJ1-1; d_gene: TRBD1; v_gene: TRBV18; abundance: few; CDR3nt: TGTGCCAGCTCATACCCGACAGGGAAGAACACTGAAGCTTTCTTT; CDR3aa: CASSYPTGKNTEAFF
j_gene: TRBJ1-1; d_gene: -; v_gene: TRBV2; abundance: -; CDR3nt: TGTGCCAGCAGTGGGCGGACTGAAGCTTTCTTT; CDR3aa: CASSGRTEAFF